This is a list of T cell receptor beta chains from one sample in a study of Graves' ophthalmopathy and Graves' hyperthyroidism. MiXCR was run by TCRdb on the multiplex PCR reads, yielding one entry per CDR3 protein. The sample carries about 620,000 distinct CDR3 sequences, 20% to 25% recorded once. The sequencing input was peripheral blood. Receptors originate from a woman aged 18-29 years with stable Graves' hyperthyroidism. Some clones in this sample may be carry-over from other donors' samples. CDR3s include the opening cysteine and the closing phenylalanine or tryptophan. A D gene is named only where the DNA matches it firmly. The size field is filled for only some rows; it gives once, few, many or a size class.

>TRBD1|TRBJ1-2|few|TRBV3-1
TGTGCCAGCAGCCCCGGACAGGTTCCTGGCTACACCTTC
CASSPGQVPGYTF
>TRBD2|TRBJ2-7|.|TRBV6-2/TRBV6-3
TGTGCCAGCAGTTACATCGGGCTAGCGGTAGCCGAGCAGTACTTC
CASSYIGLAVAEQYF
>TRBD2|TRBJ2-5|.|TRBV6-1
TGTGCCAGCATTCGGAGCGGGGGGCCCGGGGAGACCCAGTACTTC
CASIRSGGPGETQYF
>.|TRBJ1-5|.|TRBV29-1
TGCAGCGTGTTGTACGATAGCAATCAGCCCCAGCATTTT
CSVLYDSNQPQHF
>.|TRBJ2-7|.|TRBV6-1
TGTGCCAGCAATCCGCTAGCTGGGAACGAGCAGTACTTC
CASNPLAGNEQYF
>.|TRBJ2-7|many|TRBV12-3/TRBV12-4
TGTGCCAGCGCCCGGACGCGGAACTACGAGCAGTACTTC
CASARTRNYEQYF
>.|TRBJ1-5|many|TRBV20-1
TGCAGTGCCCCCGCCGGGGAACGCAATCAGCCCCAGCATTTT
CSAPAGERNQPQHF
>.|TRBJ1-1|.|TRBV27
TGTGCCAGCAGTTTATCGATCGGGGGGAGGACTGAAGCTTTCTTT
CASSLSIGGRTEAFF
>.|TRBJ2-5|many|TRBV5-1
TGCGCCAGCAGCTCTAACCCAGAGACCCAGTACTTC
CASSSNPETQYF
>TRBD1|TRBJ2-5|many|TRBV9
TGTGCCCAGGGGGCGGCTGGTCCGCGGGAGACCCAGTACTTC
CAQGAAGPRETQYF
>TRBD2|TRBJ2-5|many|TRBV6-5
TGTGCCAGCAGTTACACGGGAGGACTACAAGAGACCCAGTACTTC
CASSYTGGLQETQYF
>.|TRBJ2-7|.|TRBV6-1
TGTGCCAGCAGAAGATACGGGAGCTCCTACGAGCAGTACTTC
CASRRYGSSYEQYF
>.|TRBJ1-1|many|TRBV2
TGTGCCAGCACTATGGGACCCGTGGAGAACACTGAAGCTTTCTTT
CASTMGPVENTEAFF
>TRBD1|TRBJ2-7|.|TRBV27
TGTGCCAGCAGTATGGAACAGGGGAGCTCCTACGAGCAGTACTTC
CASSMEQGSSYEQYF
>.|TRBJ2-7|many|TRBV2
TGTGCCGGCCTTCCGGGACGGAGCTCCTACGAGCAGTACTTC
CAGLPGRSSYEQYF
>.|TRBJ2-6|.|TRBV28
TGTGCCAGCCAAGTTTTTGGGGGCCCGAGCTCTGGGGCCAACGTCCTGACTTTC
CASQVFGGPSSGANVLTF
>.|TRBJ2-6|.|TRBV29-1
TGCAGCGTTGAAGTAATAGGCGACGGATACTCTGGGGCCAACGTCCTGACTTTC
CSVEVIGDGYSGANVLTF
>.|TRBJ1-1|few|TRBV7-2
TGTGCCAGCAGCTTAGTCGGTGGCCTGGTCACTGAAGCTTTCTTT
CASSLVGGLVTEAFF
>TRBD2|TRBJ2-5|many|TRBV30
TGTGCCTGGAAACTAGCGTTCGGGGAGACCCAGTACTTC
CAWKLAFGETQYF
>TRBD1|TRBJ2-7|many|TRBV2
TGTGCCAGCACTCGACAGGGGGAGACCTACGAGCAGTACTTC
CASTRQGETYEQYF
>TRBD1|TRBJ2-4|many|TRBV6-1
TGTGCCAGCAGTGAAGTGGACAGGGCCGCCAAAAACATTCAGTACTTC
CASSEVDRAAKNIQYF
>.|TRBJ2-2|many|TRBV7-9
TGTGCCAGCAGCTTCGACCTGTTCACCGGGGAGCTGTTTTTT
CASSFDLFTGELFF
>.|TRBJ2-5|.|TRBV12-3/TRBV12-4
TGTGCCAGCAGTCCGCTGGGTATCGCGTACCAAGAGACCCAGTACTTC
CASSPLGIAYQETQYF
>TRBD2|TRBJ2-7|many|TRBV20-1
TGCAGTGCTACGGGGACTAGCGGGATCGGGCGGTACGAGCAGTACTTC
CSATGTSGIGRYEQYF
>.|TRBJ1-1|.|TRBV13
TGTGCCAGCAGCTCCGGGACCCCGAGGGAAGCTTTCTTT
CASSSGTPREAFF
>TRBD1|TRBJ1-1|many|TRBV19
TGTGCCAGTAGTTCAAGACCGGCTTACCGGGACAGGAGGAAGTACGGGACTGAAGCTTTCTTT
CASSSRPAYRDRRKYGTEAFF
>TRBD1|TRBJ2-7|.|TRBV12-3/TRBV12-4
TGTGCCAGCAATTACAGGGGCCCCTACGAGCAGTACTTC
CASNYRGPYEQYF
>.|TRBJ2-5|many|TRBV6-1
TGTGCCAGCAGTCGGGACGGCGGAGAGACCCAGTACTTC
CASSRDGGETQYF
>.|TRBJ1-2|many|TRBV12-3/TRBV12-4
TGTGCCAGCAGTTTGGCCGGGCCTGGCTACACCTTC
CASSLAGPGYTF
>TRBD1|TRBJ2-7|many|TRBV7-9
TGTGCCAGCAGCTTAGCCGGGGGACAGGCGTACGAGCAGTACTTC
CASSLAGGQAYEQYF